Below are 15 T cell receptor beta chains sequenced from a single sample in a study of glioma-infiltrating T cells. Amplification of TCR alpha and beta CDR3 regions from RNA used iRepertoire nested multiplex PCR. TCRdb reprocessed the multiplex PCR reads with MiXCR, giving one entry per CDR3 protein. The table records some 110,000 distinct CDR3 sequences, roughly 24% of them present only once. Sequencing input: glioma tissue, nonneoplastic brain tissue, or PBMCs (not recorded which). The source is a human donor with low-grade glioma or glioblastoma, undergoing nonglioma brain surgery, or in good health (not recorded which).

This chain links TRBV7-2 with TRBJ2-5, with D perhaps matching TRBD2 (6 bases). The germline V gene encodes CDR1 SGHTA and CDR2 FQGNSA. CDR3 size: 16 residues. V gave up 4 bases and J gave up 3 bases, with 18 bases separating them. The CDR3 here is CASSYQQAGSKETQYF. In DNA, the CDR3 is TGTGCCAGCAGCTACCAGCAGGCGGGGAGCAAAGAGACCCAGTACTTC.

This clonotype was seen many times. The chain joins TRBV20-1 to TRBJ2-4, with 7 bases that match TRBD2. In germline, CDR1 is DFQATT, CDR2 SNEGSKA (reference sequence). The CDR3 is made up of 15 amino acids. Germline trimming cut 6 bases from V and 0 bases from J; bases unmatched to any gene: 8. For the CDR3, the DNA is TGCAGTGCAACCCACGGCGGGGGAGCCAAAAACATTCAGTACTTC. Encoded protein: CSATHGGGAKNIQYF.

This clonotype was seen many times. This chain connects TRBV7-9 to TRBJ1-5; TRBD1 aligns across 7 bases. Germline CDR1 and CDR2: SEHNR and FQNEAQ (reference sequence). The trim removed 3 bases at V and 1 base at J, leaving 3 bases unmatched. This CDR3 is built from 15 residues. CDR3 nucleotides: TGTGCCAGCAGCTTTGGGGACAGCAGCAATCAGCCCCAGCATTTT. Encoded protein: CASSFGDSSNQPQHF.

This clonotype has a count of ten or more. The chain combines TRBV2 with TRBJ2-5, with D perhaps TRBD1 or TRBD2 (5 bases each). The CDR3 runs 14 residues. V gave up 5 bases and J gave up 0 bases, with 10 bases separating them. Germline V lookup: CDR1 SNHLY, CDR2 FYNNEI. Written as DNA, the CDR3 is TGTGCCAGCAGTAAGGGACGGAACCAAGAGACCCAGTACTTC. It specifies CASSKGRNQETQYF.

The chain employs TRBV29-1 and TRBJ1-4; D call uncertain. This CDR3 is built from 13 residues. Germline CDR1 SQVTM, CDR2 ANQGSEA. V shed 5 bases and J shed 4 bases, with 11 bases lying between them. CDR3 bases: TGCAGCGTTTCGGTACTGAATAATGAAAAACTGTTTTTT. Its translation: CSVSVLNNEKLFF.

This clonotype was observed many times. The chain is built from TRBV24-1 and TRBJ2-2; D ambiguous. The ends were cut back, 7 bases at V and 1 base at J, with 9 bases in the middle. The CDR3 runs to 14 residues. Per the germline V gene, CDR1 is KGHDR and CDR2 is SFDVKD. This chain's CDR3 is CATRAAQNTGELFF. The DNA of the CDR3 is TGTGCCACCAGGGCCGCCCAGAACACCGGGGAGCTGTTTTTT.

This clonotype has a count of ten or more. The V and J genes are TRBV7-6 and TRBJ2-1; D not resolved. V gave up 0 bases and J gave up 7 bases, with 7 bases separating them. Germline-derived CDR1 and CDR2 are SGHVS and FNYEAQ. CDR3 length: 13 amino acids. In DNA form, the CDR3 reads TGTGCCAGCAGCTTAGCTCCAGTGAATGAGCAGTTCTTC. Protein: CASSLAPVNEQFF.

The J gene is TRBJ2-2, the V gene TRBV4-2; D is uncertain. The V gene's germline CDR1 is LGHNA and CDR2 YNFKEQ. V was shortened by 3 bases and J by 1 base, with 9 bases between the two germline ends. CDR3 length: 15 amino acids. Here the CDR3 reads CASSQGKGNTGELFF. CDR3 coding DNA: TGTGCCAGCAGCCAGGGGAAAGGGAACACCGGGGAGCTGTTTTTT.

This clonotype was seen ten or more times. This CDR3 is CASSLTSGRPDTQYF. The CDR3 DNA is TGTGCCAGCAGCTTAACTAGCGGGAGACCAGATACGCAGTATTTT. This sequence joins TRBV7-2 and TRBJ2-3; 11 nucleotides agree with TRBD2. CDR3 size: 15 residues. V dropped 2 bases and J dropped 4; count of bases not matched to a gene: 2. Germline assignment: CDR1 SGHTA and CDR2 FQGNSA.

The J gene is TRBJ2-7, the V gene TRBV11-2, with D perhaps matching TRBD1 (6 bases). The CDR3 has 13 amino acids. V was shortened by 5 bases and J by 3 bases, with 11 bases between the two germline ends. Germline V gene lookup returns CDR1 SGHAT and CDR2 FQNNGV. The CDR3 region is CASSRDTDYEQYF. As DNA, the CDR3 is TGTGCCAGCAGCCGGGACACAGACTACGAGCAGTACTTC.

There are many counts of this clonotype. This chain links TRBV15 with TRBJ2-5; 7 nucleotides align to TRBD1. There are 16 residues in the CDR3. The germline CDR1 and CDR2 sequences are LNHNV and YYDKDF (reference sequence). The trim removed 1 base at V and 5 bases at J, leaving 10 bases unmatched. CDR3 protein: CATSRAVTGAGETQYF. The CDR3 nucleotides read TGTGCCACCAGCAGAGCGGTAACAGGGGCAGGGGAGACCCAGTACTTC.

There are many counts of this clonotype. The chain links TRBV7-6 to TRBJ2-3, with unresolved D. Germline values: CDR1 SGHVS, CDR2 FNYEAQ. V lost 6 bases, J lost 0 bases, and 7 bases lay in between. The CDR3 sequence is 13 residues long. This CDR3 reads CASRGSSTDTQYF. CDR3 in DNA: TGTGCCAGCAGAGGAAGTAGCACAGATACGCAGTATTTT.

This clonotype has more than one count but fewer than ten. V and J are TRBV5-4 and TRBJ1-1, with a tentative D call TRBD1 (6 bases). This CDR3 is 13 amino acids long. Germline V CDR1 and CDR2: SGHNT, YYREEE (reference sequence). V gave up 6 bases and J gave up 4 bases, with 13 bases separating them. CDR3 DNA sequence: TGTGCCAGCAAAACAGGGTTTGGCACTGAAGCTTTCTTT. It translates to CASKTGFGTEAFF.

This clonotype was counted many times. The genes are TRBV6-2 or TRBV6-3 and TRBJ1-3; D is unclear. The CDR3 runs to 14 residues. V was pared by 3 bases and J by 5 bases, with 11 bases between. CDR1 MNHEY and CDR2 SVGEGT come from the germline V gene. The DNA of the CDR3 is TGTGCCAGCAGTTATCCCGACGACAGAAACACCATATATTTT. Encoded protein: CASSYPDDRNTIYF.

This clonotype was recorded at least ten times. The chain combines TRBV28 with TRBJ2-1, with a possible D match to TRBD1 (6 bases). This CDR3 spans 14 amino acids. V was clipped by 7 bases and J by 9 bases, with 19 bases between them. Germline V gene lookup returns CDR1 MDHEN and CDR2 SYDVKM. The CDR3 is CASIGGPSPTEQFF. The DNA for the CDR3 is TGTGCCAGCATAGGGGGTCCCTCCCCTACTGAGCAGTTCTTC.